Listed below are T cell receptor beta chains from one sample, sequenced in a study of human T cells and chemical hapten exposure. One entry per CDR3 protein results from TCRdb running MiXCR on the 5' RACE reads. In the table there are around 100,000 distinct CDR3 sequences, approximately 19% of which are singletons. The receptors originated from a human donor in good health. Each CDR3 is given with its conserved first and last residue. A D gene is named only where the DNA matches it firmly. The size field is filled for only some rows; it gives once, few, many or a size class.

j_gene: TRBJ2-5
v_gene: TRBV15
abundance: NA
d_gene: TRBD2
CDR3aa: CATSRGTSGEETQYF
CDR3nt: TGTGCCACCAGCAGAGGGACTAGCGGAGAAGAGACCCAGTACTTC

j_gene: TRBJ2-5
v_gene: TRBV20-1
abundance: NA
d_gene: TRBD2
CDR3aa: CSARTTRLAGDQETQYF
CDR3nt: TGCAGTGCTAGAACAACCCGGCTAGCGGGCGACCAAGAGACCCAGTACTTC

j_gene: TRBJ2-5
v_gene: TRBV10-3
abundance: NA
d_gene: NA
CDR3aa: CAISESGLAGGGETQYF
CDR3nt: TGTGCCATCAGTGAATCAGGGCTAGCTGGAGGTGGAGAGACCCAGTACTTC

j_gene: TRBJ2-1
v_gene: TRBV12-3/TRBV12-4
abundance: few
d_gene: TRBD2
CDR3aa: CASSPSGRIYNEQFF
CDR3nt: TGTGCCAGCAGTCCTAGCGGGAGAATATACAATGAGCAGTTCTTC

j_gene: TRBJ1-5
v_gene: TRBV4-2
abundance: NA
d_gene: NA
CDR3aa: CASSQEGGGNQPQHF
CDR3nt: TGTGCCAGCAGCCAAGAAGGTGGGGGAAATCAGCCCCAGCATTTT

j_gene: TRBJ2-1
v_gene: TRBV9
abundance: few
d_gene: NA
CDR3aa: CASSVGTQYNEQFF
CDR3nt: TGTGCCAGCAGCGTAGGAACCCAGTACAATGAGCAGTTCTTC

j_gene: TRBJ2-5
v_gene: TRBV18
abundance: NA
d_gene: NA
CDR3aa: CASSPIPLPETQYF
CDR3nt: TGTGCCAGCTCACCAATACCTCTGCCAGAGACCCAGTACTTC

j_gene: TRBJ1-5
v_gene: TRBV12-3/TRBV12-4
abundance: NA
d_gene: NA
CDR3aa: CASSANQAGQPQHF
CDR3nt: TGTGCCAGCAGTGCTAATCAGGCAGGTCAGCCCCAGCATTTT

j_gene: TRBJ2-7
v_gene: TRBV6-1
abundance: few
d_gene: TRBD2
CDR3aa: CASSVFTSGSYEQYF
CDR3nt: TGTGCCAGCAGTGTTTTCACTAGCGGATCCTACGAGCAGTACTTC

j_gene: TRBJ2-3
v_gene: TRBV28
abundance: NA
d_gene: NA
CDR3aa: CASSSVTGTDTQYF
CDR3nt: TGTGCCAGCAGTTCAGTGACTGGCACAGATACGCAGTATTTT

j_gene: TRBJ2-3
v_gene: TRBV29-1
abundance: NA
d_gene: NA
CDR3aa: CSGALGGDTQYF
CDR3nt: TGCAGCGGGGCCCTGGGAGGAGATACGCAGTATTTT

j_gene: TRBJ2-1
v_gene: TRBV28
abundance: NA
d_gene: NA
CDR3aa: CASGSRNEQFF
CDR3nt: TGTGCCAGCGGGTCGCGGAATGAGCAGTTCTTC

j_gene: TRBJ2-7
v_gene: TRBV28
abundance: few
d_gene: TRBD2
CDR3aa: CASRYGTSGRYEQYF
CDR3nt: TGTGCCAGCAGGTACGGGACTAGCGGGAGGTACGAGCAGTACTTC

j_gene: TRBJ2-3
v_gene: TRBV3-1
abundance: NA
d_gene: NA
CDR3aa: CASSPHRSDSTDTQYF
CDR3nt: TGTGCCAGCAGCCCCCATCGGTCCGACTCCACAGATACGCAGTATTTT

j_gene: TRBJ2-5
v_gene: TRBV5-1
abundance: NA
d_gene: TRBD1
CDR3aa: CASSTGQFQETQYF
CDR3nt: TGCGCCAGCAGCACGGGACAGTTTCAAGAGACCCAGTACTTC

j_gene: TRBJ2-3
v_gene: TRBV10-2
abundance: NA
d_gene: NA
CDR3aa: CASRQTASSTDTQYF
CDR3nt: TGCGCCAGCAGGCAGACGGCCTCTAGCACAGATACGCAGTATTTT

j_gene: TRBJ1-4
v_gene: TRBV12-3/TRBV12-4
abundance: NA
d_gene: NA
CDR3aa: CASSPVGAREKLFF
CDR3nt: TGTGCCAGCAGTCCCGTGGGCGCGCGCGAAAAACTGTTTTTT

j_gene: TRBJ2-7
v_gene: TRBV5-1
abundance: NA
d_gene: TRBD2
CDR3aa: CASSLERGTYEQYF
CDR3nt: TGCGCCAGCAGCTTGGAGCGGGGCACCTACGAGCAGTACTTC

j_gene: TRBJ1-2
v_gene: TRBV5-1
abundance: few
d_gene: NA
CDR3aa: CASSLQTELNYGYTF
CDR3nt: TGCGCCAGCAGCTTGCAGACAGAACTTAACTATGGCTACACCTTC

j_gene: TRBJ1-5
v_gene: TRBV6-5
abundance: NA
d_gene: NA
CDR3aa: CASSPQIRGGQPQHF
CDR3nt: TGTGCCAGCAGCCCTCAAATAAGGGGCGGTCAGCCCCAGCATTTT